This note documents a single T cell receptor beta chain sequence. This specimen belongs to a study of cytomegalovirus exposure and HLA in healthy donors. The length of the CDR3 is 14 residues. Trimming pared 0 bases from V and 0 bases from J, leaving 3 bases between. Looked up from germline, CDR1 is PRHDT and CDR2 is FYEKMQ (reference sequence). A multiplex PCR was run with 60 Vbeta primers and 13 Jbeta primers. The protocol was immunoSEQ multiplex PCR, while the TCRdb copy is restricted to in-frame clones and leaves out a portion. This sample contains approximately 47,000 clones. V is TRBV13 and J is TRBJ1-5, with unresolved D. The TCR was taken from a male donor in good health and CMV-seronegative. The sample taken for sequencing was PBMCs. The CDR3 nucleotides read TGTGCCAGCAGCTTAGGCAGTAGCAATCAGCCCCAGCATTTT. The encoded protein is CASSLGSSNQPQHF.